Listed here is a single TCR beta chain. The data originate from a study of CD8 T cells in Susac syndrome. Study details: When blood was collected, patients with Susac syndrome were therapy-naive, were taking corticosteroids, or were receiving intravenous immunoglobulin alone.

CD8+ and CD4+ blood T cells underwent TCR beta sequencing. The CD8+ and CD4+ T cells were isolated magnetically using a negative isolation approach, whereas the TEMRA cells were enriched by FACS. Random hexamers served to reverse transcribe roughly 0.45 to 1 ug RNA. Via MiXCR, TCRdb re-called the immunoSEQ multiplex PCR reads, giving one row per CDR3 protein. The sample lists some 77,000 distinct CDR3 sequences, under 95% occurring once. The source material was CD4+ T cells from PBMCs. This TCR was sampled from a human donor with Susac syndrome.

CDR3 amino acids: CASSFTGYSYEQYF. The CDR3 DNA follows: TGTGCCAGCAGCTTTACAGGATACTCCTACGAGCAGTACTTC. The chain links TRBV6-2 or TRBV6-3 to TRBJ2-7; perhaps TRBD1 as D (5 bases). The V end was cut by 6 bases, the J end by 0 bases, with 12 bases between. The CDR3 runs to 14 residues. CDR1 is MNHEY and CDR2 is SVGEGT in the germline V gene.